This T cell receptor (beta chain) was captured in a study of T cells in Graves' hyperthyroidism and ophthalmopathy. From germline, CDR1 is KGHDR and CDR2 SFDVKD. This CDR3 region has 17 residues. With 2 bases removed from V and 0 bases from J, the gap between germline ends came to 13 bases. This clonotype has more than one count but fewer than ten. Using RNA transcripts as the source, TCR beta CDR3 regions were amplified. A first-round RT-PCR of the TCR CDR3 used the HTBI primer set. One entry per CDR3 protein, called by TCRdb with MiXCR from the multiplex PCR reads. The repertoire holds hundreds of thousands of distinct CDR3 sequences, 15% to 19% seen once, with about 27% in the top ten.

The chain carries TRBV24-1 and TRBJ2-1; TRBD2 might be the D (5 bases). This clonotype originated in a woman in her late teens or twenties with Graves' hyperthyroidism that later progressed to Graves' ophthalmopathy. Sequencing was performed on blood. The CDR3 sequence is CATSDSNRAASYNEQFF. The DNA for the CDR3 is TGTGCCACCAGTGATTCCAACAGAGCGGCCTCCTACAATGAGCAGTTCTTC.